The clone carrying this T cell receptor (beta chain) was seen only a few times. Its specificity is not known. Treatment denoted: oral pan-JAK inhibitor, 5-10 mg twice daily. This sample is drawn from a study of CD8+ T cells in alopecia areata. Broader study findings: Normal scalp showed lower clonality than lesional scalp, especially alopecia totalis/universalis. Possibly as an HLA-related effect, TCR sharing across patients appeared less clear than in mice.

The CDR3 has 16 amino acids. J gave up 1 base and V 6 bases, and 3 bases lay outside the gene matches. Germline loops: CDR1 SNHLY, CDR2 FYNNEI. RNA extraction and reverse transcription yielded cDNA as sequencing template. Sequenced by immunoSEQ multiplex PCR; TCRdb stores in-frame clones only, minus some. The sample shows 150,000 to 200,000 clones, under 70% of them seen only once. The sample in question was CD4+ T cells sorted from blood, obtained at week 4, from a patient treated with tofacitinib. The rearrangement joins TRBV2 to TRBJ2-1; 13 bases map to TRBD2. The origin of this receptor is a human donor with alopecia areata. This CDR3 reads CASRLLAGGSYNEQFF. The CDR3 nucleotides are TGTGCCAGCAGGTTACTAGCGGGGGGGTCCTACAATGAGCAGTTCTTC.